The 25 T cell receptor beta chains below come from one sample, sequenced in a study of control samples from healthy donors and cancer patients. Generated by immunoSEQ multiplex PCR, the TCRdb table keeps only in-frame clones and is missing some. The data show 40,000 or so clones, 80% to 90% seen once. Sequenced: PBMCs. These receptors came from a woman aged 55 to 70 with lung cancer.

This chain joins TRBV18 and TRBJ1-6; 8 bases fit TRBD1. Germline CDR1 is KGHSH and CDR2 is LQKENI. The CDR3 loop spans 14 amino acids. The V segment lost 3 bases and the J segment 5 bases; nucleotides outside the gene matches: 0. CDR3 nucleotide sequence: TGTGCCAGCTCACCGGACAGGGATAATTCACCCCTCCACTTT. Protein: CASSPDRDNSPLHF.

The chain carries TRBV5-5 and TRBJ1-6; TRBD1 is a possible D gene (5 bases). Trimming pared 2 bases from V and 10 bases from J, leaving 10 bases between. The germline gives CDR1 SGHKS, CDR2 YYEKEE (reference sequence). CDR3 size: 13 residues. The CDR3 sequence: CASSFEGLSPLHF. The CDR3 DNA is TGTGCCAGCAGCTTCGAGGGGCTCTCACCCCTCCACTTT. Filled out from reference TRBV5-5 and TRBJ1-6, the complete variable domain reads DAGVTQSPTHLIKTRGQQVTLRCSPISGHKSVSWYQQVLGQGPQFIFQYYEKEERGRGNFPDRFSARQFPNYSSELNVNALLLGDSALYLCASSFEGLSPLHFGNGTRLTVT.

This rearrangement joins TRBV11-3 to TRBJ2-7; 7 bases align to TRBD1. V lost 5 bases, J lost 5 bases, and 6 bases stayed unmatched. Germline V lookup: CDR1 SGHNT, CDR2 YENEEA. The CDR3 totals 13 residues. The CDR3 protein is CASSPTGINEQYF. DNA for the CDR3: TGTGCCAGCAGCCCGACAGGGATCAACGAGCAGTACTTC.

This chain joins TRBV30 and TRBJ1-6, with D tentatively TRBD1 (6 bases). V dropped 0 bases and J dropped 7 bases, with 10 bases sitting between them. CDR3 length equals 14 residues. Germline-derived CDR1 and CDR2 are GTSNPN and SVGIG (reference sequence). In DNA, the CDR3 is TGTGCCTGGAGTGTACAGGGAGGAAATTCACCCCTCCACTTT. Residues: CAWSVQGGNSPLHF.

The chain recombines TRBV3-1 (or the pseudogene TRBV3-2) with TRBJ1-2; no definite D call. V was trimmed by 0 bases and J by 6 bases, leaving 5 bases between them. Per the germline V gene, CDR1 is LGHDT and CDR2 is YNNKEL (reference sequence). CDR3 length: 12 amino acids. The CDR3 is CASSQDQDGYTF. The CDR3 DNA sequence: TGTGCCAGCAGCCAAGATCAGGATGGCTACACCTTC.

The rearrangement joins TRBV7-9 to TRBJ1-1, with unresolved D. The CDR3 loop spans 13 amino acids. V lost 3 bases to trimming and J lost 1 base, with 6 bases between them. Germline-derived CDR1 and CDR2 are SEHNR and FQNEAQ (reference sequence). CDR3 nucleotide sequence: TGTGCCAGCAGCTTCGGAAGGAACACTGAAGCTTTCTTT. Translating it yields CASSFGRNTEAFF. The full variable domain, with the rest looked up from reference TRBV7-9 and TRBJ1-1, is DTGVSQNPRHKITKRGQNVTFRCDPISEHNRLYWYRQTLGQGPEFLTYFQNEAQLEKSRLLSDRFSAERPKGSFSTLEIQRTEQGDSAMYLCASSFGRNTEAFFGQGTRLTVV.

This clone was recorded only once. The chain has TRBV19 and TRBJ2-2; 12 bases are shared with TRBD2. Trimming removed 7 bases from V and 6 bases from J; junction bases left unmatched: 3. CDR1 is LNHDA, CDR2 SQIVND, per germline (reference sequence). This CDR3 has 14 residues. The CDR3 sequence: CASTSGGAPGELFF. The CDR3 DNA is TGTGCCAGTACTAGCGGGGGGGCCCCCGGGGAGCTGTTTTTT.

The chain combines TRBV6-5 with TRBJ2-3; tentatively, D is TRBD1 (5 bases). Trimming took 7 bases from V and 3 from J, leaving 17 bases between them. Per the germline V gene, CDR1 is MNHEY and CDR2 is SVGAGI. The CDR3 has 15 amino acids. The CDR3 DNA reads as TGTGCCAGCAAGCGCCTCAGGGCGTTAACAGATACGCAGTATTTT. It is translated as CASKRLRALTDTQYF.

The chain combines TRBV15 with TRBJ2-2; no reliable D call. This CDR3 region has 14 residues. With 3 bases removed from V and 8 bases from J, the gap between germline ends came to 13 bases. The germline V gene has CDR1 LNHNV and CDR2 YYDKDF (reference sequence). The CDR3 spells CATSRERTSGELFF. The CDR3 bases are TGTGCCACCAGCAGGGAACGGACGAGTGGGGAGCTGTTTTTT. The variable domain in full, with the rest retrieved from reference TRBV15 and TRBJ2-2, is DAMVIQNPRYQVTQFGKPVTLSCSQTLNHNVMYWYQQKSSQAPKLLFHYYDKDFNNEADTPDNFQSRRPNTSFCFLDIRSPGLGDTAMYLCATSRERTSGELFFGEGSRLTVL.

The J gene is TRBJ2-5, the V gene TRBV18; D gene uncertain. The CDR3 consists of 14 residues. Trimming left V 0 bases short and J 2 bases short, with 7 bases between. In germline, CDR1 is KGHSH, CDR2 LQKENI. CDR3 protein: CASSPPNGQETQYF. The DNA for the CDR3 is TGTGCCAGCTCACCACCGAACGGGCAAGAGACCCAGTACTTC.

This chain connects TRBV4-3 to TRBJ1-4; D call uncertain. The V end was cut by 0 bases, the J end by 6 bases, with 11 bases between. The CDR3 runs to 15 residues. The germline V gene encodes CDR1 LGHNA and CDR2 YSLEER. CDR3 in amino acids: CASSQEVDGDEKLFF. Written as DNA, the CDR3 is TGCGCCAGCAGCCAAGAGGTCGACGGTGATGAAAAACTGTTTTTT.

The chain's CDR3 is CASSIEVGGYTF. The DNA of the CDR3 is TGTGCCAGTAGTATAGAAGTGGGAGGCTACACCTTC. V gene TRBV19 combines with J gene TRBJ1-2, with D hard to call. From germline, CDR1 is LNHDA and CDR2 SQIVND (reference sequence). Trimming removed 0 bases at V and 8 bases at J, with 7 bases between. The CDR3 has 12 residues.

The chain joins TRBV9 to TRBJ2-5; no firm D call. CDR3 length: 14 residues. Germline V CDR1 and CDR2: SGDLS, YYNGEE. V was pared by 4 bases and J by 0 bases, with 10 bases between. This CDR3 is CASSPQLYQETQYF. The CDR3, as DNA: TGTGCCAGCAGCCCCCAGCTGTACCAAGAGACCCAGTACTTC.

This chain links TRBV7-9 with TRBJ2-7, with D possibly being TRBD1 or TRBD2 (5 bases each). The ends were cut back, 5 bases at V and 1 base at J, with 18 bases in the middle. The CDR3 runs to 16 residues. The germline gives CDR1 SEHNR, CDR2 FQNEAQ (reference sequence). CDR3 region: CASSPPSGTGSYEQYF. For the CDR3, the DNA is TGTGCCAGCAGCCCTCCATCCGGGACCGGATCCTACGAGCAGTACTTC.

This chain links TRBV9 with TRBJ2-2, with TRBD1 as a possible D gene (5 bases). Germline lookup yields CDR1 SGDLS and CDR2 YYNGEE. Trimming took off 2 bases at V and 0 bases at J, with 11 bases between the two ends. The CDR3 covers 16 residues. The CDR3 sequence: CASSVRGTPNTGELFF. CDR3 nucleotide sequence: TGTGCCAGCAGCGTTAGGGGAACGCCGAACACCGGGGAGCTGTTTTTT.

This clone has more than one count but fewer than ten. The V call is TRBV7-2, the J call TRBJ2-7; no reliable D call. Between the trimmed V and J ends, which lost 6 bases and 1 base, there was a span of 13 bases. The CDR3 runs to 14 residues. The germline V gene encodes CDR1 SGHTA and CDR2 FQGNSA. The CDR3 DNA reads as TGTGCCAGCAGTCTCCCAGGACGGTCCTACGAGCAGTACTTC. Its translation: CASSLPGRSYEQYF.

This clone was recorded once. The chain uses TRBV5-1 and TRBJ1-2, with 8 nucleotides matching TRBD1. Germline-derived CDR1 and CDR2 are SGHRS and YFSETQ. This CDR3 contains 14 residues. V was pared by 7 bases and J by 4 bases, with 9 bases of the junction left unmatched. CDR3 nucleotide sequence: TGCGCCAGCTGGGCAGGGGGCGCAAGCTATGGCTACACCTTC. Protein product: CASWAGGASYGYTF.

This clone was recorded only once. The rearrangement uses TRBV7-6 and TRBJ1-1, with TRBD1 as a possible D gene (5 bases). Germline lookup yields CDR1 SGHVS and CDR2 FNYEAQ. The CDR3 runs to 15 residues. The V and J ends lost 3 bases and 1 base respectively, with 12 bases between them. The CDR3 DNA follows: TGTGCCAGCAGCTTGTCTCCCGGGGGGAACACTGAAGCTTTCTTT. Its translation: CASSLSPGGNTEAFF.

As DNA, the CDR3 is TGCGCCAGCAGTGACGGGGCTACGAACACCGGGGAGCTGTTTTTT. Translated: CASSDGATNTGELFF. V is TRBV10-1 and J is TRBJ2-2; D possibly matches TRBD1 or TRBD2 (5 bases each). CDR1 WNHNN and CDR2 SYGVQD come from the germline V gene (reference sequence). The V end was cut by 3 bases, the J end by 0 bases, with 8 bases between. This CDR3 spans 15 amino acids.

This chain links TRBV19 with TRBJ2-6; D is ambiguous. The CDR3 contains 12 residues. The germline V gene has CDR1 LNHDA and CDR2 SQIVND (reference sequence). Trimming removed 6 bases at V and 4 bases at J, with 4 bases between. CDR3 residues: CASREGANVLTF. Here the CDR3 DNA reads TGTGCCAGTAGGGAGGGGGCCAACGTCCTGACTTTC.

The rearrangement joins TRBV9 to TRBJ1-4, with a tentative D call TRBD1 (6 bases). Germline V gene data show CDR1 as SGDLS and CDR2 as YYNGEE. Trimming removed 7 bases at V and 5 bases at J, with 18 bases between. The CDR3 runs 15 residues. The CDR3 nucleotides read TGTGCCAGCGGGGCCCGGGACAACGTGAATGAAAAACTGTTTTTT. Residues: CASGARDNVNEKLFF.

This clone was recorded a few times. This chain connects TRBV7-9 to TRBJ1-1; tentatively, D is TRBD1 (5 bases). The germline gives CDR1 SEHNR, CDR2 FQNEAQ (reference sequence). The CDR3 is 14 amino acids. Deletions cut 1 base from V and 10 bases from J, with 16 bases between. The CDR3 region has the DNA TGTGCCAGCAGCTTAGGAGGGGCCTCAGGCGGAGCTTTCTTT. This sequence encodes CASSLGGASGGAFF.

This chain connects TRBV7-9 to TRBJ2-1, with D perhaps matching TRBD2 (5 bases). Trimming cost V 5 bases and J 6 bases, with 17 bases left between them. Germline-derived CDR1 and CDR2 are SEHNR and FQNEAQ (reference sequence). The CDR3 has 15 residues. CDR3 nucleotides: TGTGCCAGCAGCCCGGACTTCTCGTTTCCCAATGAGCAGTTCTTC. It is translated as CASSPDFSFPNEQFF.

The chain employs TRBV5-1 and TRBJ1-1; D is perhaps TRBD1 (5 bases). This CDR3 is 12 amino acids long. Trimming cost V 0 bases and J 12 bases, with 12 bases left between them. Germline V lookup: CDR1 SGHRS, CDR2 YFSETQ. The CDR3 here is CASSLEAGLSFF. The CDR3 DNA reads TGCGCCAGCAGCTTGGAGGCAGGGTTGTCTTTCTTT.

The chain has TRBV7-2 and TRBJ1-4; possible D gene TRBD1, 6 bases. CDR3 length equals 13 residues. Germline loops: CDR1 SGHTA, CDR2 FQGNSA. The germline V and J ends were trimmed by 2 bases and 13 bases, with 14 bases remaining between them. The CDR3 coding sequence is TGTGCCAGCAGCTTAAACAGGGAGCTCGGACTGTTTTTT. Its translation: CASSLNRELGLFF.